This T cell receptor beta chain was observed in a study of cytotoxic CD8 clonotypes in ibrutinib-treated CLL. Study context: Among the patients, ten to eleven presented as relapsed/refractory and roughly 15 as treatment-naive; around 18 showed unmutated IGHV.

Sequencing used immunoSEQ multiplex PCR; TCRdb keeps in-frame clones, though not all of them. The sample contains roughly 150,000 clones, less than 85% of which appear only once. On this clone itself: Antigen specificity is unknown.

Study observations and caveats: Clonotypes that were public were uncommon, and they contracted or stayed stable on treatment.

V dropped 4 bases and J dropped 7; count of bases not matched to a gene: 4. Germline CDR1 reads SGHDN; CDR2 reads FVKESK. The CDR3 spans 13 residues. The input for sequencing was PBMCs, taken after 24 months of ibrutinib treatment. This TCR derives from a human donor with chronic lymphocytic leukemia. The chain has TRBV14 and TRBJ1-1, with TRBD1 identical over 9 bases. The CDR3 region is CASSPGTGFEAFF. CDR3 coding DNA: TGTGCCAGCAGCCCGGGGACAGGGTTTGAAGCTTTCTTT. Looking up the rest from reference TRBV14 and TRBJ1-1 gives the full variable domain: EAGVTQFPSHSVIEKGQTVTLRCDPISGHDNLYWYRRVMGKEIKFLLHFVKESKQDESGMPNNRFLAERTGGTYSTLKVQPAELEDSGVYFCASSPGTGFEAFFGQGTRLTVV.